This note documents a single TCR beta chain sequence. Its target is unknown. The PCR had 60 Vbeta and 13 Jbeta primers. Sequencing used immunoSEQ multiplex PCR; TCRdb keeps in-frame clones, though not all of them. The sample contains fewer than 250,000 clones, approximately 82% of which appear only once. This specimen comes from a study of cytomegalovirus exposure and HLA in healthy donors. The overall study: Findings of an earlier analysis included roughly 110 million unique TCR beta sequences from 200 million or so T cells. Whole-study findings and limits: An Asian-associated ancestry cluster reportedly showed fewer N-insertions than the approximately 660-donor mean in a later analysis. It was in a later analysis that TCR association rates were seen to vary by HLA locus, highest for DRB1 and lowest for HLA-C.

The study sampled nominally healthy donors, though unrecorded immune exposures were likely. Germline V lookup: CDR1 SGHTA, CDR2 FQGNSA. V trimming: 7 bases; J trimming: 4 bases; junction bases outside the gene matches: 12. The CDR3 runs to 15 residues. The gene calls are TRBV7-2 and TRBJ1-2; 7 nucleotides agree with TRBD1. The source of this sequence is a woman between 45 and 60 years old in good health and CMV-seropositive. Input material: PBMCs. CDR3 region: CASILGLEGAYGYTF. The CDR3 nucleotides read TGTGCCAGCATCCTAGGGCTTGAGGGGGCCTATGGCTACACCTTC.